This TCR beta chain came from a study of shared clonotypes between healthy human individuals. Notes on the study in general: Having only a few donors restricted how much genetic and exposure-history diversity was captured.

V was clipped by 4 bases and J by 0 bases, with 13 bases between them. Per the germline V gene, CDR1 is LGHNA and CDR2 is YSLEER. The CDR3 contains 17 residues. Libraries were prepared by immunoSEQ multiplex PCR; TCRdb keeps only in-frame clonotypes and omits some of them. The repertoire holds some 1,100,000 clones, approximately 80% seen once, with more than 0.45% in the top ten. As to this clone: The antigen is undetermined.

The material sequenced was memory CD4+ T cells from PBMCs. Described subset: CD45RA-negative fraction. The chain carries TRBV4-3 and TRBJ2-6; no clear D. The receptor was derived from a man aged 18 to 30 in good health. Some clones in this sample may be carry-over from other donors' samples. The CDR3 sequence: CASSPRLADSGANVLTF. CDR3 nucleotide sequence: TGCGCCAGCAGCCCCCGACTGGCAGACTCTGGGGCCAACGTCCTGACTTTC.